This T cell receptor beta chain originates from a study of T cells after posttransplantation cyclophosphamide. The CDR3 loop spans 14 amino acids. The V segment lost 3 bases and the J segment 7 bases; nucleotides outside the gene matches: 9. Germline V gene lookup returns CDR1 MDHEN and CDR2 SYDVKM. Produced via immunoSEQ multiplex PCR; TCRdb's table is partial and in-frame only. The sample has about 39,000 clones, none seen only once; the top ten hold 4% to 5%. This clone was found many times. The chain is built from TRBV28 and TRBJ2-7; 7 bases are a match to TRBD1. The receptor's source is a woman in her 50s in good health and a related stem cell transplant donor. The source material was PBMCs. CDR3 DNA sequence: TGTGCCAGCAGTTTGACAGGGATACCGGGGGAGCAGTACTTC. This gives the protein CASSLTGIPGEQYF.